These 16 T cell receptor beta chains originate from one sample sequenced in a study of blood T cell repertoires in COVID-19. Here immunoSEQ multiplex PCR was the method, and the copy in TCRdb shows in-frame clones only, minus some. The table lists around 370,000 clones, about 93% of them singletons. What was sequenced was peripheral blood. The receptor set was obtained from a woman between 18 and 29 years old who had recovered from COVID-19.

The V call is TRBV7-2, the J call TRBJ2-3; 9 positions agree with TRBD2. Trimming removed 5 bases from V and 4 bases from J; junction bases left unmatched: 10. This CDR3 contains 16 residues. Germline-derived CDR1 and CDR2 are SGHTA and FQGNSA. CDR3 residues: CASSRLAGVEADTQYF. CDR3 DNA sequence: TGTGCCAGCAGCAGATTAGCGGGAGTGGAGGCAGATACGCAGTATTTT.

J is TRBJ2-7 and V is TRBV18, with 11 nucleotides matching TRBD1. Looked up from germline, CDR1 is KGHSH and CDR2 is LQKENI. The length of the CDR3 is 15 residues. The trim removed 6 bases at V and 0 bases at J, leaving 4 bases unmatched. The CDR3: CASSHGTGGSYEQYV. CDR3 coding DNA: TGTGCCAGCTCCCACGGGACAGGGGGCTCCTACGAGCAGTACGTC.

The J gene is TRBJ1-5, the V gene TRBV5-1, with a possible D match to TRBD1 (6 bases). Per germline, CDR1 SGHRS and CDR2 YFSETQ. Between the trimmed V and J ends, which lost 6 bases and 3 bases, there was a span of 19 bases. The CDR3 sequence is 16 residues long. The CDR3 coding sequence is TGCGCCAGCAACTCTCTCCCGGACAGAATCAATCAGCCCCAGCATTTT. Protein product: CASNSLPDRINQPQHF.

The rearrangement uses TRBV12-5 and TRBJ1-5, with 8 bases matching TRBD1. The CDR3 extends over 13 amino acids. Germline trimming cut 4 bases from V and 5 bases from J; bases unmatched to any gene: 1. Germline loops: CDR1 LGHNT, CDR2 FRNRAP. As DNA, the CDR3 is TGTGCTAGTGGTTCGACAGGGGATCAGCCCCAGCATTTT. Its protein is CASGSTGDQPQHF.

The V and J genes are TRBV2 and TRBJ2-5; 7 bases are shared with TRBD1. The V and J ends lost 3 bases and 5 bases, in that order; junction bases with no gene match: 9. The CDR3 runs 15 residues. Germline V lookup: CDR1 SNHLY, CDR2 FYNNEI. CDR3 DNA: TGTGCCAGCAGTGAGAGTAGGGGGCGAGGGGAGACCCAGTACTTC. Translating gives CASSESRGRGETQYF.

As regards this clone: One junction end does not reproduce the germline sequence, and a read error may be involved. The genes are TRBV2 and TRBJ2-5; the match to TRBD2 covers 8 bases. In germline, CDR1 is SNHLY, CDR2 FYNNEI. CDR3 length: 14 residues. The CDR3 DNA sequence: TGTGCCAGCATCCCGGAGGGACTAGGGGGGACCAAGTACTTC. Encoded protein: CASIPEGLGGTKYF.

The chain links TRBV4-3 to TRBJ2-1; 7 bases agree with TRBD2. The CDR3 consists of 17 residues. Germline lookup yields CDR1 LGHNA and CDR2 YSLEER. V lost 0 bases to trimming and J lost 5 bases; unmatched junction nucleotides: 10. The CDR3 DNA follows: TGCGCCAGCAGCCAAGATGATATGGCGGGAGCCCACAATGAGCAGTTCTTC. Translated: CASSQDDMAGAHNEQFF.

V gene TRBV24-1 combines with J gene TRBJ1-5; no clear D. Germline assignment: CDR1 KGHDR and CDR2 SFDVKD. V was clipped by 3 bases and J by 3 bases, with 8 bases between them. The CDR3 runs 14 residues. Here the CDR3 DNA reads TGTGCCACCAGTGATAGGAGAATCAATCAGCCCCAGCATTTT. It specifies CATSDRRINQPQHF.

With respect to this clone: Within the sample, other DNA sequences also encode this same CDR3. The V call is TRBV18, the J call TRBJ1-3; D remains unclear. Germline CDR1 reads KGHSH; CDR2 reads LQKENI. Trimming took 1 base from V and 3 from J, leaving 10 bases between them. The CDR3 extends over 15 amino acids. DNA for the CDR3: TGTGCCAGCTCACCACGGGGAGGGAGTGGAAACACCATATATTTT. It yields the protein CASSPRGGSGNTIYF.

This chain connects TRBV7-2 to TRBJ1-1; a possible D gene is TRBD1 (5 bases). CDR3 length: 14 amino acids. Trimming left V 5 bases short and J 10 bases short, with 20 bases between. The V gene's germline CDR1 is SGHTA and CDR2 FQGNSA. CDR3 sequence reads: CASSPAGLRGVAFF. As DNA, the CDR3 is TGTGCCAGCAGCCCTGCTGGGCTCCGGGGGGTAGCTTTCTTT.

This chain uses TRBV11-2 with TRBJ1-5; D may be TRBD1 (5 bases). The V gene's germline CDR1 is SGHAT and CDR2 FQNNGV. The CDR3 consists of 14 residues. V lost 0 bases and J lost 5, with 8 bases in between. The CDR3 region is CASSLDGGDQPQHF. In nucleotides, the CDR3 is TGTGCCAGCAGCTTAGACGGGGGGGATCAGCCCCAGCATTTT.

The chain recombines TRBV7-2 with TRBJ2-1, with unresolved D. Deletions cut 2 bases from V and 4 bases from J, with 9 bases between. This CDR3 spans 14 amino acids. CDR1 SGHTA and CDR2 FQGNSA come from the germline V gene. CDR3 loop: CASSLRLIYNEQFF. The DNA for the CDR3 is TGTGCCAGCAGCTTACGACTGATATACAATGAGCAGTTCTTC.

This rearrangement joins TRBV30 to TRBJ1-2; TRBD1 matches at 7 bases. Germline V lookup: CDR1 GTSNPN, CDR2 SVGIG (reference sequence). CDR3 length: 14 amino acids. J gave up 7 bases and V 0 bases, and 8 bases lay outside the gene matches. CDR3 protein: CAWSVMTGKTGYTF. For the CDR3, the DNA is TGTGCCTGGAGTGTAATGACAGGGAAAACTGGCTACACCTTC.

V usage is TRBV5-4 and J usage is TRBJ2-5, with 8 bases identical to TRBD2. Germline-derived CDR1 and CDR2 are SGHNT and YYREEE (reference sequence). V was clipped by 0 bases and J by 2 bases; unmatched bases: 3. This CDR3 region has 15 residues. The CDR3 loop is CASSLVSGGQETQYF. Written as DNA, the CDR3 is TGTGCCAGCAGCTTGGTGTCGGGAGGGCAAGAGACCCAGTACTTC.

This sequence joins TRBV5-4 and TRBJ2-7, with TRBD1 identical over 9 bases. CDR3 length: 14 residues. The germline CDR1 and CDR2 sequences are SGHNT and YYREEE (reference sequence). V gave up 2 bases and J gave up 4 bases; unmatched junction bases: 4. CDR3 sequence reads: CASSFDRGFYEQYV. DNA for the CDR3: TGTGCCAGCAGCTTCGACAGGGGGTTTTACGAGCAGTACGTC.

The chain combines TRBV9 with TRBJ2-1, with 12 bases fitting TRBD2. Germline values: CDR1 SGDLS, CDR2 YYNGEE. V gave up 4 bases and J gave up 13 bases; unmatched junction bases: 12. This CDR3 region has 15 residues. CDR3 in amino acids: CASSRGLAGSDSQFF. The CDR3 nucleotides read TGTGCCAGCAGCCGAGGACTAGCGGGATCTGATTCACAGTTCTTC.